This passage covers 31 T cell receptor beta chains from one sample sequenced in a study of identical twins. In TCRdb, the 5' RACE reads were re-called with MiXCR into one record per CDR3 protein. The sample includes about 240,000 distinct CDR3 sequences, about 12% of them seen just once. These data also formed part of another study, on yellow fever vaccine responses in identical twins.

Sample: memory (CD45RO+) T cells sorted from blood. The receptors come from a woman younger than 35 in good health.

This clonotype was seen a handful of times. The rearrangement uses TRBV12-3 or TRBV12-4 and TRBJ2-1; D is undetermined. CDR3 length equals 13 residues. V lost 6 bases, J lost 10 bases, and 16 bases lay in between. CDR3 amino acids: CASSDSTSHEQFF. For the CDR3, the DNA is TGTGCCAGCAGCGATAGTACATCTCACGAGCAGTTCTTC.

This clonotype was observed at least ten times. The V and J genes are TRBV11-1 and TRBJ2-1, with 13 positions matching TRBD2. J lost 8 bases, V lost 5 bases, and 6 bases had no gene match. The CDR3 sequence is 15 residues long. Germline CDR1 and CDR2: SGHAT and FQDESV (reference sequence). This CDR3 reads CASSPRTSGSHEQFF. CDR3 DNA sequence: TGTGCCAGCAGCCCCCGGACTAGCGGGAGCCATGAGCAGTTCTTC.

Remarks on this clonotype: Being one base from a much bigger clone, this may be a read error. The rearrangement uses TRBV6-5 and TRBJ2-5; D not certain. Germline V lookup: CDR1 MNHEY, CDR2 SVGAGI. V gave up 6 bases and J gave up 1 base, with 3 bases separating them. CDR3 length equals 11 residues. In nucleotides, the CDR3 is TGTGCCAGCAGGTCCCAAGAGACCCAGTACTTC. Translation gives CASRSQETQYF.

The chain links TRBV19 to TRBJ1-1; TRBD1 might be the D (6 bases). V was trimmed by 10 bases and J by 8 bases, leaving 14 bases between them. The CDR3 sequence is 11 residues long. The germline CDR1 and CDR2 sequences are LNHDA and SQIVND (reference sequence). DNA for the CDR3: TGTGCCACCGCGACAGGTCGAGAAGCTTTCTTT. This encodes CATATGREAFF. Drawing the rest from reference TRBV19 and TRBJ1-1, the complete variable domain is DGGITQSPKYLFRKEGQNVTLSCEQNLNHDAMYWYRQDPGQGLRLIYYSQIVNDFQKGDIAEGYSVSREKKESFPLTVTSAQKNPTAFYLCATATGREAFFGQGTRLTVV.

The V gene is TRBV28, the J gene TRBJ2-7; TRBD1 might be the D (6 bases). V was cut by 7 bases and J by 6 bases, with 19 bases left in between. Germline CDR1 reads MDHEN; CDR2 reads SYDVKM. The CDR3 length is 14 residues. CDR3 coding DNA: TGTGCCAGCAAGGGCCCCAAACAGGGAACCGAGCAGTACTTC. This translates into CASKGPKQGTEQYF.

At least ten counts were recorded for this clonotype. The V call is TRBV20-1, the J call TRBJ1-1, with TRBD1 identical over 9 bases. Germline CDR1 is DFQATT and CDR2 is SNEGSKA (reference sequence). CDR3 length equals 14 residues. Trimming cost V 6 bases and J 3 bases; bases outside gene matches: 8. The CDR3 is CSAPDRGSYTEAFF. CDR3 DNA: TGCAGTGCGCCGGACAGGGGTTCGTACACTGAAGCTTTCTTT.

This clonotype was seen more than once but under ten times. The chain has TRBV20-1 and TRBJ2-3; 11 nucleotides align to TRBD2. CDR1 and CDR2 from the germline V gene are DFQATT and SNEGSKA (reference sequence). The CDR3 sequence is 15 residues long. Trimming cost V 2 bases and J 6 bases; bases outside gene matches: 7. The CDR3 loop reads CSARPLSGGADTQYF. The CDR3 region has the DNA TGCAGTGCTAGACCACTTAGCGGGGGGGCCGATACGCAGTATTTT.

The rearrangement joins TRBV28 to TRBJ2-5, with 8 bases matching TRBD2. Germline values: CDR1 MDHEN, CDR2 SYDVKM. The CDR3 consists of 14 residues. V gave up 2 bases and J gave up 9 bases; unmatched junction bases: 8. CDR3 in amino acids: CASSLTSGSGAQYF. In nucleotides, the CDR3 is TGTGCCAGCAGTTTAACTAGCGGCTCGGGTGCCCAGTACTTC.

This clonotype was counted a few times. The J gene is TRBJ2-5, the V gene TRBV2; a possible D gene is TRBD1 (7 bases). Germline V CDR1 and CDR2: SNHLY, FYNNEI. This CDR3 comprises 14 residues. V lost 9 bases to trimming and J lost 5 bases, with 19 bases between them. The chain's CDR3 is CARTPAGGLETQYF. The DNA of the CDR3 is TGTGCCAGGACCCCAGCAGGGGGGCTTGAGACCCAGTACTTC.

The chain joins TRBV7-6 to TRBJ2-7; TRBD2 agrees at 9 bases. Per the germline V gene, CDR1 is SGHVS and CDR2 is FNYEAQ. The V and J ends lost 7 bases and 2 bases, in that order; junction bases with no gene match: 18. The CDR3 is 18 residues long. This chain's CDR3 is CASKGALLAGNFPYEQYF. The CDR3 DNA sequence: TGTGCCAGCAAGGGGGCCCTGCTAGCGGGGAATTTCCCCTACGAGCAGTACTTC. The complete variable domain, with remaining parts taken from reference TRBV7-6 and TRBJ2-7, reads GAGVSQSPRYKVTKRGQDVALRCDPISGHVSLYWYRQALGQGPEFLTYFNYEAQQDKSGLPNDRFSAERPEGSISTLTIQRTEQRDSAMYRCASKGALLAGNFPYEQYFGPGTRLTVT.

This clonotype has more than one count but fewer than ten. A much larger clone differs by one base, so this may be a read error. The chain has TRBV2 and TRBJ2-7; 11 positions match TRBD1. V lost 4 bases to trimming and J lost 5 bases; unmatched junction nucleotides: 1. Germline CDR1 and CDR2: SNHLY and FYNNEI. The CDR3 spans 13 residues. As DNA, the CDR3 is TGTGCCAGCAGTGGGACAGGGGGCAACGAGCAGTACTTC. Translated: CASSGTGGNEQYF.

At least ten counts were recorded for this clonotype. The chain links TRBV4-3 to TRBJ2-2, with no clear D. Trimming shortened V by 1 base and J by 1 base, and 10 bases separated the two germline ends. Germline V gene sequence: CDR1 LGHNA, CDR2 YSLEER. There are 16 residues in the CDR3. The CDR3 DNA reads TGCGCCAGCAGCCAAGTTATCACAGTGAACACCGGGGAGCTGTTTTTT. It is translated as CASSQVITVNTGELFF.

This sequence joins TRBV11-2 and TRBJ2-3; 10 nucleotides agree with TRBD2. Unmatched junction bases numbered 11, after V lost 2 bases and J lost 0 bases. Germline CDR1 SGHAT, CDR2 FQNNGV. The CDR3 sequence is 19 residues long. CDR3 protein: CASSLTLGSGRGSTDTQYF. The CDR3 coding sequence is TGTGCCAGCAGCTTAACACTCGGGAGCGGGAGGGGAAGCACAGATACGCAGTATTTT.

V usage is TRBV7-9 and J usage is TRBJ2-7; 11 nucleotides match TRBD2. The CDR3 covers 14 residues. V lost 3 bases and J lost 8; bases outside the gene matches: 6. Germline V gives CDR1 SEHNR, CDR2 FQNEAQ (reference sequence). The CDR3 DNA reads as TGTGCCAGCAGCTTTATAGCGGGAGGGCCGAAGCAGTACTTC. Protein sequence: CASSFIAGGPKQYF.

This clonotype has only a few counts. V usage is TRBV29-1 and J usage is TRBJ2-1; D is perhaps TRBD1 (6 bases). Per the germline V gene, CDR1 is SQVTM and CDR2 is ANQGSEA. This CDR3 comprises 14 residues. Between the trimmed V and J ends, which lost 4 bases and 8 bases, there was a span of 18 bases. The DNA of the CDR3 is TGCAGCGTTGGTTTGACAGGATCCTGGGATGAGCAGTTCTTC. Translated, it gives CSVGLTGSWDEQFF.

The rearrangement links TRBV20-1 to TRBJ2-7; 12 nucleotides line up with TRBD2. CDR1 and CDR2 (germline): DFQATT, SNEGSKA (reference sequence). V was clipped by 2 bases and J by 6 bases; unmatched bases: 8. The CDR3 totals 15 residues. CDR3 DNA: TGCAGTGCTAGAAGCCCTACTAGCGGGAGGTTCGAGCAGTACTTC. Amino acid sequence: CSARSPTSGRFEQYF.

The V call is TRBV29-1, the J call TRBJ1-1; D ambiguous. Germline V gene lookup returns CDR1 SQVTM and CDR2 ANQGSEA. The CDR3 is made up of 16 amino acids. V was clipped by 2 bases and J by 0 bases, with 16 bases between them. The CDR3 loop reads CSVEPGQVQMNTEAFF. Written as DNA, the CDR3 is TGCAGCGTTGAACCCGGTCAGGTACAGATGAACACTGAAGCTTTCTTT.

The V call is TRBV7-2, the J call TRBJ2-5; D unclear. The ends were cut back, 2 bases at V and 4 bases at J, with 8 bases in the middle. The CDR3 contains 13 residues. The germline V gene encodes CDR1 SGHTA and CDR2 FQGNSA. Here the CDR3 reads CASSLQAGETQYF. Here the CDR3 DNA reads TGTGCCAGCAGCTTACAGGCCGGAGAGACCCAGTACTTC.

The genes are TRBV20-1 and TRBJ2-2; no reliable D call. The V gene lost 4 bases and the J gene lost 1 base, with 13 bases spanning the gap. The CDR3 covers 15 residues. Germline V gene sequence: CDR1 DFQATT, CDR2 SNEGSKA (reference sequence). The CDR3 bases are TGCAGTGCTAAACTCTCGGGTAGGAACACCGGGGAGCTGTTTTTT. This encodes CSAKLSGRNTGELFF.

This chain links TRBV13 with TRBJ2-2; TRBD1 agrees at 8 bases. The CDR3 runs 17 residues. Germline values: CDR1 PRHDT, CDR2 FYEKMQ (reference sequence). With V trimmed by 2 bases and J by 2 bases, 7 bases remained unmatched. The CDR3 DNA sequence: TGTGCCAGCAGCTTACTCATTGGACAGGGCAACACCGGGGAGCTGTTTTTT. Protein product: CASSLLIGQGNTGELFF.

The chain has TRBV19 and TRBJ1-5; 10 bases line up with TRBD1. Germline CDR1 is LNHDA and CDR2 is SQIVND (reference sequence). The CDR3 covers 14 residues. V lost 10 bases to trimming and J lost 4 bases; unmatched junction nucleotides: 7. In nucleotides, the CDR3 is TGTGCCACCGGGACAGGGGTACAAAATCAGCCCCAGCATTTT. Protein product: CATGTGVQNQPQHF.

This clonotype was seen more than once but under ten times. The rearrangement links TRBV27 to TRBJ2-7; 8 bases line up with TRBD2. J gave up 0 bases and V 5 bases, and 9 bases lay outside the gene matches. The CDR3 runs to 16 residues. The V gene's germline CDR1 is MNHEY and CDR2 SMNVEV (reference sequence). The CDR3 bases are TGTGCCAGCAGTCCCCTAGCGGGTATTTTCTCCTACGAGCAGTACTTC. Translation: CASSPLAGIFSYEQYF.

The table lists this clonotype with a few counts. The CDR3 DNA reads as TGTGCCAGCATCTCCTCCGGGACAGAGAACACTGAAGCTTTCTTT. Translated, it gives CASISSGTENTEAFF. The genes are TRBV2 and TRBJ1-1, with 7 positions matching TRBD1. CDR1 SNHLY and CDR2 FYNNEI come from the germline V gene. This CDR3 comprises 15 residues. The V segment lost 7 bases and the J segment 1 base; nucleotides outside the gene matches: 9.

This clonotype was counted a few times. As DNA, the CDR3 is TGCGCCAGCAGCTTGGACCAGGGGGATGAAAAACTGTTTTTT. Protein product: CASSLDQGDEKLFF. The chain is built from TRBV5-1 and TRBJ1-4, with TRBD1 matching 7 bases. With 0 bases clipped from V and 6 bases from J, the junction kept 2 bases outside the gene matches. From germline, CDR1 is SGHRS and CDR2 YFSETQ. The CDR3 spans 14 residues. Using reference TRBV5-1 and TRBJ1-4 for the parts outside the CDR3, the full variable domain is KAGVTQTPRYLIKTRGQQVTLSCSPISGHRSVSWYQQTPGQGLQFLFEYFSETQRNKGNFPGRFSGRQFSNSRSEMNVSTLELGDSALYLCASSLDQGDEKLFFGSGTQLSVL.

This chain uses TRBV7-2 with TRBJ2-5; 8 bases are a match to TRBD1. Germline-derived CDR1 and CDR2 are SGHTA and FQGNSA. This CDR3 spans 16 amino acids. The V segment lost 1 base and the J segment 4 bases; nucleotides outside the gene matches: 8. CDR3 in amino acids: CASSLELQGAGETQYF. CDR3 in DNA: TGTGCCAGCAGCTTAGAGTTGCAGGGGGCGGGAGAGACCCAGTACTTC.

This clonotype was observed a handful of times. The chain links TRBV20-1 to TRBJ2-5; D may be TRBD2 (6 bases). In germline, CDR1 is DFQATT, CDR2 SNEGSKA (reference sequence). The V end was cut by 1 base, the J end by 5 bases, with 14 bases between. The CDR3 is 14 amino acids. CDR3 sequence: CSARGGDLRETQYF. The CDR3 DNA sequence: TGCAGTGCTAGAGGGGGGGATCTTAGGGAGACCCAGTACTTC.

This clonotype occurred a few times. The J gene is TRBJ1-5, the V gene TRBV28; 8 bases map to TRBD1. V trimming: 4 bases; J trimming: 2 bases; junction bases outside the gene matches: 7. The CDR3 runs 16 residues. Germline-derived CDR1 and CDR2 are MDHEN and SYDVKM. The CDR3 DNA reads as TGTGCCAGCAGTTCTCCAGGGGGCCAAGGCAATCAGCCCCAGCATTTT. Translated: CASSSPGGQGNQPQHF.

This chain connects TRBV6-1 to TRBJ2-2; tentative D call: TRBD1 (6 bases). Trimming removed 7 bases at V and 4 bases at J, with 13 bases between. The CDR3 has 14 amino acids. Germline lookup yields CDR1 MNHNS and CDR2 SASEGT. DNA of the CDR3: TGTGCCAGCATCATACGAGGGGGCACCGGGGAGCTGTTTTTT. Translation gives CASIIRGGTGELFF.

The J gene is TRBJ2-1, the V gene TRBV7-6; TRBD1 might be the D (6 bases). The germline gives CDR1 SGHVS, CDR2 FNYEAQ. CDR3 length: 15 amino acids. V was shortened by 4 bases and J by 6 bases, with 16 bases between the two germline ends. The CDR3 DNA follows: TGTGCCAGCAGCTCCCCGGACAGAAGGGTCAATGAGCAGTTCTTC. Translation gives CASSSPDRRVNEQFF.

The gene calls are TRBV5-1 and TRBJ1-6; D is perhaps TRBD1 (6 bases). The germline V and J ends were trimmed by 0 bases and 7 bases, with 14 bases remaining between them. The CDR3 covers 16 residues. Germline V gene data show CDR1 as SGHRS and CDR2 as YFSETQ. The DNA of the CDR3 is TGCGCCAGCAGCTTGGAGGACAGTTGGGCCAATTCACCCCTCCACTTT. Amino acids: CASSLEDSWANSPLHF.

The chain links TRBV3-1 to TRBJ1-2; the D gene is possibly TRBD1 (5 bases). Trimming shortened V by 0 bases and J by 8 bases, and 16 bases separated the two germline ends. In germline, CDR1 is LGHDT, CDR2 YNNKEL (reference sequence). This CDR3 region has 15 residues. CDR3 in DNA: TGTGCCAGCAGCCAAGATATCCTTTCGGGGCTCGGCTACACCTTC. Translation gives CASSQDILSGLGYTF.